This entry lists 15 T cell receptor beta chains sequenced from one sample in a study of blood T cells in healthy people across ages. A sample-barcoded 5' primer and a J-beta primer mix were used in a second PCR of about 6 to 12 cycles. TCRdb independently ran MiXCR on the 5' RACE reads; one entry per CDR3 protein. The sample lists around 820,000 distinct CDR3 sequences; 20% to 30% were seen once. This sample was also put to use in a study of T cells of mothers and their children.

What was sequenced was blood. The receptors were sampled from a boy younger than 18 in good health.

This clonotype turned up a few times. The chain combines TRBV29-1 with TRBJ2-1, with D possibly matching TRBD1 (5 bases). The end of the DNA aligns better with TRBJ2-7, so the J call may be wrong. This CDR3 comprises 13 residues. CDR1 is SQVTM, CDR2 ANQGSEA, per germline. CDR3 bases: TGCAGCGTTGAGGGCAGGGCCCCCTACGAGCAGTACTTC. This encodes CSVEGRAPYEQYF.

This clonotype was detected a few times. The chain couples TRBV20-1 to TRBJ2-2; TRBD1 might be the D (6 bases). CDR3 length equals 14 residues. V was pared by 6 bases and J by 2 bases, with 13 bases between. Germline V gene sequence: CDR1 DFQATT, CDR2 SNEGSKA (reference sequence). CDR3 residues: CSATGQTNTGELFF. CDR3 nucleotide sequence: TGCAGTGCAACCGGACAGACCAACACCGGGGAGCTGTTTTTT.

The chain links TRBV7-8 to TRBJ1-1; 10 bases are a match to TRBD1. CDR3 length: 15 residues. V lost 5 bases to trimming and J lost 1 base; unmatched junction nucleotides: 4. CDR1 SGHVS and CDR2 FQNEAQ come from the germline V gene. DNA of the CDR3: TGTGCCAGCAGCATAAGGACAGGGGGGAACACTGAAGCTTTCTTT. It codes for CASSIRTGGNTEAFF.

This clonotype was seen a few times. The V gene is TRBV7-2, the J gene TRBJ2-7; D not resolved. This CDR3 has 13 residues. Trimming removed 5 bases at V and 5 bases at J, with 13 bases between. CDR1 SGHTA and CDR2 FQGNSA come from the germline V gene. CDR3 sequence (DNA): TGTGCCAGCAGCCCAAGCCGAGTTGACGAGCAGTACTTC. This translates into CASSPSRVDEQYF.

The rearrangement links TRBV7-2 to TRBJ2-1, with a tentative D call TRBD2 (6 bases). V lost 4 bases to trimming and J lost 9 bases, with 19 bases between them. CDR1 and CDR2 (germline): SGHTA, FQGNSA. The CDR3 extends over 15 amino acids. The CDR3 sequence is CASSSPGLSIVEQFF. The DNA of the CDR3 is TGTGCCAGCAGCTCCCCGGGACTGTCCATCGTTGAGCAGTTCTTC.

J is TRBJ2-5 and V is TRBV5-6, with TRBD2 matching over 8 bases. The CDR3 is made up of 16 amino acids. Germline V CDR1 and CDR2: SGHDT, YYEEEE. Trimming cost V 3 bases and J 1 base; bases outside gene matches: 8. As DNA, the CDR3 is TGTGCCAGCAGCTCCCCGAGTAGCGGGACCCAAGAGACCCAGTACTTC. It is translated as CASSSPSSGTQETQYF.

The CDR3: CASSLSTRAKTNEKLFF. Written as DNA, the CDR3 is TGTGCCAGCAGCTTGAGCACCAGGGCAAAAACTAATGAAAAACTGTTTTTT. The V and J genes are TRBV13 and TRBJ1-4, with TRBD1 as a possible D gene (5 bases). CDR1 is PRHDT, CDR2 FYEKMQ, per germline (reference sequence). The CDR3 extends over 17 amino acids. With 3 bases removed from V and 1 base from J, the gap between germline ends came to 15 bases.

This clonotype was observed once. Compared with germline, one end of the junction differs, possibly owing to a read error. This sequence joins TRBV25-1 and TRBJ2-1; 12 positions agree with TRBD2. CDR1 is MGHDK, CDR2 SYGVNS, per germline. The CDR3 runs to 16 residues. Here the CDR3 DNA reads TGTGCCGGCAGTGGTGCTAGCGGGAGGGCCTACAATGAGCAGTTCTTC. It translates to CAGSGASGRAYNEQFF.

V usage is TRBV6-6 and J usage is TRBJ2-3; TRBD1 aligns across 9 bases. CDR3 length: 14 residues. With V trimmed by 7 bases and J by 3 bases, 5 bases remained unmatched. Germline CDR1 MNHNY, CDR2 SVGAGI (reference sequence). The CDR3, as DNA: TGTGCCAGCAATGACAGGGGGAGGACAGATACGCAGTATTTT. Translating gives CASNDRGRTDTQYF.

This clonotype turned up a few times. This CDR3 is CASSLAGTAIETQYF. The CDR3 DNA is TGCGCCAGCAGCTTGGCCGGGACAGCGATAGAGACCCAGTACTTC. This chain uses TRBV5-1 with TRBJ2-5; 7 nucleotides align to TRBD1. V shed 0 bases, J shed 4 bases, and the junction held 6 bases outside the gene matches. The germline gives CDR1 SGHRS, CDR2 YFSETQ. The CDR3 spans 15 residues.

This clonotype was seen a handful of times. The V and J genes are TRBV7-6 and TRBJ2-6; D remains unclear. V dropped 1 base and J dropped 2 bases, with 12 bases sitting between them. The CDR3 has 17 residues. From germline, CDR1 is SGHVS and CDR2 FNYEAQ. Here the CDR3 reads CASSLEDRGPGANVLTF. The CDR3 DNA reads as TGTGCCAGCAGCTTAGAGGACCGTGGCCCTGGGGCCAACGTCCTGACTTTC.

About this clonotype: A read error may account for a junction end that differs from germline. The V and J genes are TRBV4-1 and TRBJ2-2, with TRBD2 matching 7 bases. CDR1 and CDR2 from the germline V gene are MGHRA and YSYEKL. The CDR3 consists of 16 residues. CDR3: CASSLMGTTLGGGLFF. DNA of the CDR3: TGCGCCAGCAGCCTGATGGGGACTACCTTAGGCGGGGGGCTGTTTTTT.

The chain has TRBV12-3 or TRBV12-4 and TRBJ1-2; D is uncertain. V lost 6 bases and J lost 8, with 19 bases in between. The CDR3 is 14 amino acids. Here the CDR3 DNA reads TGTGCCAGCAGGCCCGACGGAGCCGGGAGAGGCTACACCTTC. Translated: CASRPDGAGRGYTF.

This rearrangement joins TRBV20-1 to TRBJ2-2, with D unresolved. V lost 5 bases, J lost 3 bases, and 7 bases lay in between. The CDR3 is 12 amino acids. Looked up from germline, CDR1 is DFQATT and CDR2 is SNEGSKA (reference sequence). As DNA, the CDR3 is TGCAGTGCTCCCGGGCACACCGGGGAGCTGTTTTTT. Translating it yields CSAPGHTGELFF.

This clonotype was recorded at least ten times. At one end, the junction sequence differs from germline, possibly due to a read error. J is TRBJ2-5 and V is TRBV5-4; 9 bases are a match to TRBD2. Germline assignment: CDR1 SGHNT and CDR2 YYREEE (reference sequence). This CDR3 has 11 amino acids. CDR3: CAGAQGRLAEF. CDR3 bases: TGTGCCGGGGCACAGGGAAGACTAGCGGAGTTC. The variable domain in full, with the rest retrieved from reference TRBV5-4 and TRBJ2-5, is ETGVTQSPTHLIKTRGQQVTLRCSSQSGHNTVSWYQQALGQGPQFIFQYYREEENGRGNFPPRFSGLQFPNYSSELNVNALELDDSALYLCAGAQGRLAEFGPGTRLLVL.